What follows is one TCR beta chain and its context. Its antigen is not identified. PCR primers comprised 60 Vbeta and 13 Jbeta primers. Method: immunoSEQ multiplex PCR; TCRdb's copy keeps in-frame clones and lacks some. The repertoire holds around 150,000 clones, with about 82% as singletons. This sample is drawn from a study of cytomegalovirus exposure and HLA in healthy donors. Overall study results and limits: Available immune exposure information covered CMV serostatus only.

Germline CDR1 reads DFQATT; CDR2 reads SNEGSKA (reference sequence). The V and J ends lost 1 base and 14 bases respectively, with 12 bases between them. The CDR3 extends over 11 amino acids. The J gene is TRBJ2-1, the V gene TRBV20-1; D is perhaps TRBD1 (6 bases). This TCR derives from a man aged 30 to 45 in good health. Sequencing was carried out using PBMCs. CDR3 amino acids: CSARAGTIEFF. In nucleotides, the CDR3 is TGCAGTGCTAGAGCAGGGACAATCGAGTTCTTC.